This TCR beta chain was found in a study of early T cells in non-severe SARS-CoV-2 infection. At the level of the study: Unsorted whole blood bulk RNA was sequenced, with unpaired chains.

The TCR library protocol was used to attach unique molecular identifiers. These identifiers were attached to individual cDNA molecules. TCRdb passed the 5' RACE reads through MiXCR, listing each CDR3 protein once. Among about 22,000 distinct CDR3 sequences listed, roughly 4.5% were seen once. In the case of this clonotype: Its antigen is not identified.

Regarding the study as a whole: Database matching using VDJdb favored anti-spike CD8 responses, with private and CD4 specificities left missing.

Trimming cost V 8 bases and J 10 bases, with 15 bases left between them. From germline, CDR1 is ENHRY and CDR2 SYGVKD. The length of the CDR3 is 12 residues. The genes are TRBV10-3 and TRBJ2-1; perhaps TRBD2 as D (5 bases). Sample: whole blood. The sequence came from an adult who was a healthcare worker with PCR-confirmed SARS-CoV-2 infection or an uninfected control (not recorded which). The CDR3 region is CAIRGSSREQFF. The CDR3 nucleotides are TGTGCCATCCGAGGGTCTAGCCGGGAGCAGTTCTTC.